This T cell receptor beta chain is drawn from a study of blood T cell repertoires in COVID-19. Study-wide context: Sites across the United States, Italy and Spain contributed samples from acute and convalescent COVID-19.

Trimming took 0 bases from V and 4 from J, leaving 12 bases between them. This CDR3 has 14 amino acids. Germline CDR1 reads GTSNPN; CDR2 reads SVGIG (reference sequence). The repertoire was sequenced with immunoSEQ multiplex PCR; TCRdb's copy has only in-frame clones and lacks some. The sample has fewer than 250,000 clones, approximately 85% seen once. The genes are TRBV30 and TRBJ1-1; perhaps TRBD1 as D (6 bases). This clonotype was sampled from a man aged 35-49 years with acute or convalescent COVID-19. The sequencing input was peripheral blood. The CDR3 bases are TGTGCCTGGAGTGTAGGGGGAACGATCACTGAAGCTTTCTTT. It codes for CAWSVGGTITEAFF.